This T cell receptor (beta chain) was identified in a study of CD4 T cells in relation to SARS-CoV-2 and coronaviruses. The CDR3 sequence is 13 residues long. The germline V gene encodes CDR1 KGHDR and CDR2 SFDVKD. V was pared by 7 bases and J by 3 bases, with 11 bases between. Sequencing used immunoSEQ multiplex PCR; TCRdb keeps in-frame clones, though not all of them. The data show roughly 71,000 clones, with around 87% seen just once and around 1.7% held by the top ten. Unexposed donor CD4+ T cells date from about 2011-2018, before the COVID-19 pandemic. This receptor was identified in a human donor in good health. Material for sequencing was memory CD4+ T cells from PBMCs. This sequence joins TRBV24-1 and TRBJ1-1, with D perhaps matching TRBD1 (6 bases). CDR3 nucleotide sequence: TGTGCCACCAGCAGGGGAGATGACACTGAAGCTTTCTTT. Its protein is CATSRGDDTEAFF.